This TCR beta chain was identified in a study of T cell repertoires in cytomegalovirus infection. Study summary: An indication of both CMV infection and matching HLA type came from public TCR beta signatures. Study-level findings and limits: In two of eight donors, the top clonotype was HLA-C-restricted CMV-specific. Individuals carrying CMV plus the relevant HLA were identified by cumulative frequency of public TCR beta families.

This CDR3 comprises 14 residues. With regard to this clonotype: Its target is unknown. Possible read error: a much larger clone is one base away.

One entry per CDR3 protein results from TCRdb running MiXCR on the reads. The table has around 94,000 distinct CDR3 sequences, about 17% seen once. The sequenced sample consisted of PBMCs. The chain combines TRBV12-3 or TRBV12-4 with TRBJ2-2; the match to TRBD1 covers 8 bases. The receptor comes from a human donor in good health (CMV status not recorded). Some clones in this sample may be carry-over from other donors' samples. The chain's CDR3 is CAIDRGPNTGDLFF. The CDR3 region has the DNA TGTGCCATCGACAGGGGACCGAACACCGGGGATCTGTTTTTT.